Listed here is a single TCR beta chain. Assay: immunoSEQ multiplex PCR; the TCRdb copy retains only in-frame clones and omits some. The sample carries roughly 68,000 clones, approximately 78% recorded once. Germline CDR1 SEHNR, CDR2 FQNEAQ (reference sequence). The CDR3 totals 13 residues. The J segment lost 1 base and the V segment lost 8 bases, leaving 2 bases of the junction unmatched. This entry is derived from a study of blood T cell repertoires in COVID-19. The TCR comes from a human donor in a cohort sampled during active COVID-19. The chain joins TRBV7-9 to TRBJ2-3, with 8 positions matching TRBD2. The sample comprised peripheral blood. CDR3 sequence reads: CASAREGTDTQYF. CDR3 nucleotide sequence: TGTGCCAGCGCGCGGGAGGGCACAGATACGCAGTATTTT. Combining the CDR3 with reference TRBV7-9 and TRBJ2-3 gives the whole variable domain DTGVSQNPRHKITKRGQNVTFRCDPISEHNRLYWYRQTLGQGPEFLTYFQNEAQLEKSRLLSDRFSAERPKGSFSTLEIQRTEQGDSAMYLCASAREGTDTQYFGPGTRLTVL.